This TCR beta chain was documented in a study of T cells in Graves' hyperthyroidism and ophthalmopathy. The wider study: Peripheral blood was taken when the disease was first diagnosed, before any treatment began.

No progression to ophthalmopathy during 18 months of follow-up defined stable disease. Diagnoses used clinical symptoms, serum thyroxine and TRAb, thyroid ultrasound and orbital computed tomography. Researchers amplified the TCR beta CDR3 regions from RNA transcripts. A first-round RT-PCR of the TCR CDR3 used the HTBI primer set. TCRdb reprocessed the multiplex PCR reads via MiXCR and lists one record per CDR3 protein. The repertoire consists of more than 75,000 distinct CDR3 sequences, with around 50% occurring once and the leading ten covering 27%. Germline V gene sequence: CDR1 SGHTA, CDR2 FQGNSA. Deletions cut 3 bases from V and 9 bases from J, with 17 bases between. CDR3 length: 14 amino acids.

Sequencing used blood. The chain has TRBV7-2 and TRBJ2-5; D may be TRBD2 (7 bases). The clonotype originates from a woman aged 40 to 50 with Graves' hyperthyroidism. The CDR3 here is CASSFSGGGESQYF. DNA for the CDR3: TGTGCCAGCAGCTTCAGTGGCGGGGGCGAGTCCCAGTACTTC.